This entry lists 25 T cell receptor beta chains sequenced from one sample in a study of post-analysis software for immune sequencing data. Findings of the study overall: Several TRBV segments (TRBV5-6, TRBV5-1 and TRBV20-1 among them) occurred more frequently in patients than in controls.

These TCRs' antigens remain unknown. Included in the TCR beta cDNA libraries were unique molecular identifiers. MiXCR, applied by TCRdb to the PCR reads, yields one record per CDR3 protein. The profile covers a few hundred thousand distinct CDR3 sequences, with 39% appearing a single time and approximately 7.7% taken by the ten largest. The sequencing sample was made of blood. These receptors all stem from a girl under 10 years old with multiple sclerosis.

This clonotype was found a few times. The chain uses TRBV12-3 or TRBV12-4 and TRBJ2-7, with D uncertain. The CDR3 consists of 13 residues. V lost 2 bases, J lost 3 bases, and 8 bases lay in between. The CDR3 DNA reads as TGTGCCAGCAGTTTAACGGACGGCTACGAGCAGTACTTC. Encoded protein: CASSLTDGYEQYF.

The chain joins TRBV18 to TRBJ2-7; D gene unclear. Per germline, CDR1 KGHSH and CDR2 LQKENI. With 2 bases removed from V and 2 bases from J, the gap between germline ends came to 13 bases. This CDR3 is built from 15 residues. The CDR3 here is CASSPGRAGAYEQYF. In DNA, the CDR3 is TGTGCCAGCTCACCAGGACGCGCAGGAGCCTACGAGCAGTACTTC.

The V and J genes are TRBV29-1 and TRBJ2-5; 8 bases fit TRBD1. V dropped 6 bases and J dropped 4; count of bases not matched to a gene: 13. The CDR3 covers 15 residues. Germline V lookup: CDR1 SQVTM, CDR2 ANQGSEA. Here the CDR3 reads CSVPHPDRVRETQYF. The CDR3, as DNA: TGCAGCGTCCCCCACCCGGACAGGGTCCGAGAGACCCAGTACTTC. Based on the CDR3 plus reference TRBV29-1 and TRBJ2-5, the full variable domain is SAVISQKPSRDICQRGTSLTIQCQVDSQVTMMFWYRQQPGQSLTLIATANQGSEATYESGFVIDKFPISRPNLTFSTLTVSNMSPEDSSIYLCSVPHPDRVRETQYFGPGTRLLVL.

This clonotype turned up a few times. The chain uses TRBV3-1 and TRBJ2-7; D remains unclear. Between the trimmed V and J ends, which lost 4 bases and 3 bases, there was a span of 16 bases. Per the germline V gene, CDR1 is LGHDT and CDR2 is YNNKEL (reference sequence). The CDR3 sequence is 15 residues long. CDR3 region: CASSPDGEVVYEQYF. DNA of the CDR3: TGTGCCAGCAGCCCGGACGGTGAAGTGGTCTACGAGCAGTACTTC.

The J gene is TRBJ2-1, the V gene TRBV7-2; D gene unclear. Germline values: CDR1 SGHTA, CDR2 FQGNSA. Deletions cut 0 bases from V and 10 bases from J, with 10 bases between. The length of the CDR3 is 13 residues. This CDR3 reads CASSLAAPQEQFF. The CDR3 DNA follows: TGTGCCAGCAGCTTAGCTGCCCCCCAAGAGCAGTTCTTC.

This chain joins TRBV20-1 and TRBJ2-5, with D maybe TRBD2 (5 bases). The CDR3 is made up of 16 amino acids. V was pared by 4 bases and J by 1 base, with 19 bases between. Germline values: CDR1 DFQATT, CDR2 SNEGSKA (reference sequence). The CDR3 is CSAMGGPPVVQETQYF. CDR3 sequence (DNA): TGCAGTGCTATGGGCGGGCCTCCGGTTGTCCAAGAGACCCAGTACTTC.

This clonotype appeared a few times. The gene calls are TRBV5-6 and TRBJ2-7; 7 bases match TRBD1. This CDR3 spans 14 amino acids. J was trimmed by 1 base and V by 2 bases; bases with no gene match: 3. Germline CDR1 and CDR2: SGHDT and YYEEEE. The CDR3 region is CASSFQQGSYEQYF. The CDR3 nucleotides are TGTGCCAGCAGCTTCCAACAGGGGTCCTACGAGCAGTACTTC.

This clonotype was observed a few times. The chain is built from TRBV3-1 and TRBJ1-1; TRBD1 agrees at 8 bases. Germline V gene sequence: CDR1 LGHDT, CDR2 YNNKEL (reference sequence). The V gene end was trimmed by 4 bases and the J gene end by 3 bases; junction bases not matched to a gene: 4. The CDR3 is 14 residues long. CDR3 nucleotides: TGTGCCAGCAGCCCCGGACAGGGTGACACTGAAGCTTTCTTT. Residues: CASSPGQGDTEAFF.

This clonotype was seen a handful of times. The chain recombines TRBV6-6 with TRBJ2-5, with a possible D match to TRBD1 (6 bases). Deletions cut 0 bases from V and 4 bases from J, with 6 bases between. The CDR3 is made up of 13 amino acids. Germline CDR1 and CDR2: MNHNY and SVGAGI (reference sequence). The CDR3: CASSYSGAETQYF. The CDR3 DNA reads TGTGCCAGCAGTTACTCGGGGGCAGAGACCCAGTACTTC.

This rearrangement joins TRBV20-1 to TRBJ1-1; D is unclear. This CDR3 has 8 residues. V was trimmed by 1 base and J by 10 bases, leaving 1 base between them. Looked up from germline, CDR1 is DFQATT and CDR2 is SNEGSKA (reference sequence). As DNA, the CDR3 is TGCAGTGCTAGAGTAGCTTTCTTT. Translating gives CSARVAFF.

Ten or more counts support this clonotype. The V call is TRBV28, the J call TRBJ2-7; D uncertain. Trimming pared 3 bases from V and 6 bases from J, leaving 9 bases between. Germline lookup yields CDR1 MDHEN and CDR2 SYDVKM. The CDR3 is 12 amino acids. The CDR3 sequence is CASSLVGREQYF. The CDR3 DNA sequence: TGTGCCAGCAGTTTGGTCGGCCGCGAGCAGTACTTC.

This chain uses TRBV18 with TRBJ2-7; D may be TRBD1 or TRBD2 (6 bases each). Looked up from germline, CDR1 is KGHSH and CDR2 is LQKENI. The CDR3 is made up of 16 amino acids. Trimming pared 3 bases from V and 3 bases from J, leaving 18 bases between. The CDR3 nucleotides read TGTGCCAGCTCACCGGGAGGACAGTTTAGTTACTACGAGCAGTACTTC. Amino acids: CASSPGGQFSYYEQYF.

This clonotype appeared a few times. The CDR3 here is CASRRDTGNQPQHF. The CDR3 DNA follows: TGCGCCAGCAGGAGGGACACGGGCAATCAGCCCCAGCATTTT. The gene calls are TRBV10-2 and TRBJ1-5, with D possibly matching TRBD1 (6 bases). V was pared by 6 bases and J by 2 bases, with 11 bases between. The germline CDR1 and CDR2 sequences are WSHSY and SAAADI. The CDR3 is 14 amino acids.

This clonotype was counted only a few times. The J gene is TRBJ2-7, the V gene TRBV27; 8 bases fit TRBD2. Germline V gene lookup returns CDR1 MNHEY and CDR2 SMNVEV (reference sequence). The V segment lost 5 bases and the J segment 0 bases; nucleotides outside the gene matches: 6. CDR3 length: 15 amino acids. CDR3 amino acids: CASSPTSGASYEQYF. In DNA, the CDR3 is TGTGCCAGCAGTCCTACTAGCGGAGCCTCCTACGAGCAGTACTTC.

V usage is TRBV25-1 and J usage is TRBJ2-7; TRBD2 matches at 11 bases. Germline CDR1 MGHDK, CDR2 SYGVNS. The CDR3 is made up of 13 amino acids. DNA for the CDR3: TGTGCTGTCGGGACTAGCGGCTCCTACGAGCAGTACTTC. It yields the protein CAVGTSGSYEQYF.

This clonotype has more than one count but fewer than ten. The chain is built from TRBV6-5 and TRBJ1-5; no clear D. The CDR3 length is 15 residues. V lost 6 bases, J lost 0 bases, and 12 bases lay in between. The germline V gene has CDR1 MNHEY and CDR2 SVGAGI. The CDR3 DNA reads TGTGCCAGCAGGACGCGACAAGCTAGCAATCAGCCCCAGCATTTT. This encodes CASRTRQASNQPQHF.

Only a few counts were recorded for this clonotype. The rearrangement links TRBV12-3 or TRBV12-4 to TRBJ2-7, with a weak D call TRBD2 (5 bases). V lost 3 bases and J lost 4, with 10 bases in between. The CDR3 consists of 13 residues. In nucleotides, the CDR3 is TGTGCCAGCAGTTTTTCCCCGGGGTACGAGCAGTACTTC. Protein: CASSFSPGYEQYF.

The chain joins TRBV7-9 to TRBJ1-1, with 11 bases lining up with TRBD1. Per germline, CDR1 SEHNR and CDR2 FQNEAQ (reference sequence). With V trimmed by 1 base and J by 3 bases, 4 bases remained unmatched. The CDR3 spans 16 residues. The CDR3 coding sequence is TGTGCCAGCAGCTTAGGGACAGGGGGCTGGGACACTGAAGCTTTCTTT. It is translated as CASSLGTGGWDTEAFF.

This clonotype has just a few counts. DNA for the CDR3: TGCAGCGTTCAGGGCACAGATACGCAGTATTTT. It specifies CSVQGTDTQYF. V is TRBV29-1 and J is TRBJ2-3; the D is unclear. Germline V gene lookup returns CDR1 SQVTM and CDR2 ANQGSEA. The ends were cut back, 5 bases at V and 1 base at J, with 4 bases in the middle. The CDR3 covers 11 residues.

The sample holds a few counts of this clonotype. The rearrangement uses TRBV18 and TRBJ1-1; D gene uncertain. With 3 bases removed from V and 0 bases from J, the gap between germline ends came to 14 bases. The V gene's germline CDR1 is KGHSH and CDR2 LQKENI. The CDR3 has 16 amino acids. Here the CDR3 reads CASSPPGREMNTEAFF. For the CDR3, the DNA is TGTGCCAGCTCACCTCCCGGGAGAGAAATGAACACTGAAGCTTTCTTT.

The sample holds many counts of this clonotype. The V call is TRBV29-1, the J call TRBJ2-7, with 7 bases fitting TRBD2. CDR3 length equals 13 residues. J lost 7 bases, V lost 6 bases, and 12 bases had no gene match. The germline V gene encodes CDR1 SQVTM and CDR2 ANQGSEA. The CDR3 loop reads CSVAGRAFDEQYF. CDR3 sequence (DNA): TGCAGCGTGGCAGGGAGGGCCTTTGATGAGCAGTACTTC.

This clonotype showed up just a few times. The chain recombines TRBV3-1 with TRBJ2-4, with TRBD1 matching over 9 bases. With V trimmed by 0 bases and J by 0 bases, 9 bases remained unmatched. The CDR3 runs to 19 residues. Germline CDR1 is LGHDT and CDR2 is YNNKEL (reference sequence). The CDR3 nucleotides are TGTGCCAGCAGCCAAGATCGGACAGGGGTAGAGGTAGCCAAAAACATTCAGTACTTC. Its translation: CASSQDRTGVEVAKNIQYF.

This clonotype has more than one count but fewer than ten. The J gene is TRBJ2-5, the V gene TRBV29-1; D might be TRBD1 or TRBD2, each matching 5 bases. V was clipped by 5 bases and J by 2 bases, with 12 bases between them. CDR1 and CDR2 (germline): SQVTM, ANQGSEA. The CDR3 runs to 13 residues. The CDR3 nucleotides read TGCAGCGTTAGAGGGGTACTACAAGAGACCCAGTACTTC. Protein: CSVRGVLQETQYF.

In its sample, this clonotype was seen a few times. The chain couples TRBV5-1 to TRBJ2-3; D perhaps matches TRBD2 (6 bases). The germline V gene encodes CDR1 SGHRS and CDR2 YFSETQ. Between the trimmed V and J ends, which lost 0 bases and 2 bases, there was a span of 13 bases. This CDR3 has 16 amino acids. The CDR3 here is CASSLAVGRHTDTQYF. As DNA, the CDR3 is TGCGCCAGCAGCTTGGCTGTCGGGAGACACACAGATACGCAGTATTTT.

The gene calls are TRBV15 and TRBJ2-6; no reliable D call. The CDR3 runs to 15 residues. Per the germline V gene, CDR1 is LNHNV and CDR2 is YYDKDF (reference sequence). V gave up 1 base and J gave up 0 bases, with 4 bases separating them. CDR3 nucleotide sequence: TGTGCCACCAGCAGAGGCAACTCTGGGGCCAACGTCCTGACTTTC. It is translated as CATSRGNSGANVLTF.